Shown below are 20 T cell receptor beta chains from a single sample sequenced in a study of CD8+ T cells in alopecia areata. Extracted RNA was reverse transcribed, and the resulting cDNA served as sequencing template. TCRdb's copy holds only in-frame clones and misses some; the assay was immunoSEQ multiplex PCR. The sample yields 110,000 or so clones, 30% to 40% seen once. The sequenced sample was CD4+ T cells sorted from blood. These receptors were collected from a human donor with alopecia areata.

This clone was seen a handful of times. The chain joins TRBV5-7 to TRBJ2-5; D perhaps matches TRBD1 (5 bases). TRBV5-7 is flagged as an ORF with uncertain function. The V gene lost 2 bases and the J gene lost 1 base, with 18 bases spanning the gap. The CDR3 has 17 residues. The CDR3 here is CASSFQRWLDSQETQYF. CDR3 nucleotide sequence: TGTGCCAGCAGCTTCCAACGGTGGCTCGACAGCCAAGAGACCCAGTACTTC.

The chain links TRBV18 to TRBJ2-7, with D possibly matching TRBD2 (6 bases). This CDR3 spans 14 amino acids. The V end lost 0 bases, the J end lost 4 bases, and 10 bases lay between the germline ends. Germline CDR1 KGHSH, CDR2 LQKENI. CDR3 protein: CASSPPRGGYEQYF. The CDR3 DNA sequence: TGTGCCAGCTCACCACCGCGTGGGGGGTACGAGCAGTACTTC.

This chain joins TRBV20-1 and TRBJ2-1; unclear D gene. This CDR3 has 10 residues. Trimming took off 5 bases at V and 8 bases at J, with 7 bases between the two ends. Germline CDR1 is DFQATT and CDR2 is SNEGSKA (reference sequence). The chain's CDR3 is CSAERHEQFF. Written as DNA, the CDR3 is TGCAGTGCTGAGAGGCATGAGCAGTTCTTC.

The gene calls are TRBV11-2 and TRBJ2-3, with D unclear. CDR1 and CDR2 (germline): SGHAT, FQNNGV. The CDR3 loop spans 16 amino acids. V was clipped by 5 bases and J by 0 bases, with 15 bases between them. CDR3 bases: TGTGCCAGCAGCCTCCGGCAAGATCGTAGCACAGATACGCAGTATTTT. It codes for CASSLRQDRSTDTQYF.

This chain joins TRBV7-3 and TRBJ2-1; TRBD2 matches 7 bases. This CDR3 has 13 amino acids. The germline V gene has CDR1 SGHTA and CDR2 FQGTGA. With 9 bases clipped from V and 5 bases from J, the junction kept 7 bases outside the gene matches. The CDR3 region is CASRAGTHNEQFF. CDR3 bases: TGTGCCAGTCGAGCGGGAACCCACAATGAGCAGTTCTTC. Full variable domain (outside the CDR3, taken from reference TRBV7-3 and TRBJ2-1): GAGVSQTPSNKVTEKGKYVELRCDPISGHTALYWYRQSLGQGPEFLIYFQGTGAADDSGLPNDRFFAVRPEGSVSTLKIQRTERGDSAVYLCASRAGTHNEQFFGPGTRLTVL.

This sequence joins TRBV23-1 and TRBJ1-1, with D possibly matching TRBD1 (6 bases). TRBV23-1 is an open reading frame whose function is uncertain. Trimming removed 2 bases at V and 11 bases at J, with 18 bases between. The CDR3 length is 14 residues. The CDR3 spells CASSQPRGGGAAFF. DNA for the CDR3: TGCGCCAGCAGTCAACCGAGAGGGGGGGGAGCGGCTTTCTTT.

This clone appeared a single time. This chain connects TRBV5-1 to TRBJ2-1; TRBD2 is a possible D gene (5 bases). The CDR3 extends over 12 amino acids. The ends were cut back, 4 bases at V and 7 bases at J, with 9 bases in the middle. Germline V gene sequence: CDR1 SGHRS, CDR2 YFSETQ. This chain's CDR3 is CASSPGLNEQFF. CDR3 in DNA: TGCGCCAGCAGCCCCGGACTGAATGAGCAGTTCTTC.

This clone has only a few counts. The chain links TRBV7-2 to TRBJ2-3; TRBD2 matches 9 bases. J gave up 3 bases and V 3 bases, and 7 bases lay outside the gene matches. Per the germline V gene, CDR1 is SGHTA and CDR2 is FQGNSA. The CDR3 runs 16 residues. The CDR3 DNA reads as TGTGCCAGCAGCTTCGTGGCGGGAGGGCCAACAGATACGCAGTATTTT. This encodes CASSFVAGGPTDTQYF.

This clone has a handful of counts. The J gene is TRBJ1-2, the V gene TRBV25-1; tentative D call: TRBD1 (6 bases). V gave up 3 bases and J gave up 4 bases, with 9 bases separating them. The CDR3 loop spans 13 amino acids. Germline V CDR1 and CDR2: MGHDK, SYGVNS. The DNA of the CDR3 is TGTGCCAGCAGTGACTCAGGGGCCTATGGCTACACCTTC. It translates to CASSDSGAYGYTF.

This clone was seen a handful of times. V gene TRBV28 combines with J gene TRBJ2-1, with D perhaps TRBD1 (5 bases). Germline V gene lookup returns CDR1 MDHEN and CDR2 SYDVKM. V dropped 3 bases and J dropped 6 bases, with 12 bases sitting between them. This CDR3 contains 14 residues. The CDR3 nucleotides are TGTGCCAGCAGTTTGCCAGGGCGGATCAATGAGCAGTTCTTC. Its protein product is CASSLPGRINEQFF.

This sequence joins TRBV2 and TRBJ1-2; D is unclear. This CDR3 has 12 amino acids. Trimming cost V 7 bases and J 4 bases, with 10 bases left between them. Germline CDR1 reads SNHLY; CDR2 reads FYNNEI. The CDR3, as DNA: TGTGCCAGCAAGCGCGGGCCCTATGGCTACACCTTC. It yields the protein CASKRGPYGYTF. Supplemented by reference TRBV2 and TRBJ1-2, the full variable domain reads EPEVTQTPSHQVTQMGQEVILRCVPISNHLYFYWYRQILGQKVEFLVSFYNNEISEKSEIFDDQFSVERPDGSNFTLKIRSTKLEDSAMYFCASKRGPYGYTFGSGTRLTVV.

The CDR3 nucleotides are TGTGCCAGCAGCTTCTCCGGGACGGGGCAGAATACGCAGTATTTT. Protein product: CASSFSGTGQNTQYF. This chain uses TRBV7-2 with TRBJ2-3; TRBD1 or TRBD2 may be the D gene (5 bases each). The CDR3 has 15 residues. The germline CDR1 and CDR2 sequences are SGHTA and FQGNSA. V was clipped by 3 bases and J by 7 bases, with 17 bases between them.

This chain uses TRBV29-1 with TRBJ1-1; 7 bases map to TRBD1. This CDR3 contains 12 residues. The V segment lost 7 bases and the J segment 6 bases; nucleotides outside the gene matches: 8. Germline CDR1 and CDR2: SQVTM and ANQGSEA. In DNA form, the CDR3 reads TGCAGCGCCTCAACAGGGGAAGCTGAAGCTTTCTTT. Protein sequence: CSASTGEAEAFF.

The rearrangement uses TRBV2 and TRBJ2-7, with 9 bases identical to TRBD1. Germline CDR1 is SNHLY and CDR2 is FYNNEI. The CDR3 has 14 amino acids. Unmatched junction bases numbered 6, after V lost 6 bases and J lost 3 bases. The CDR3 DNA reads TGTGCCAGCAGGTGGGACAGGGAAAGCTACGAGCAGTACTTC. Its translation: CASRWDRESYEQYF. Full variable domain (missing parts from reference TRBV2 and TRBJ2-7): EPEVTQTPSHQVTQMGQEVILRCVPISNHLYFYWYRQILGQKVEFLVSFYNNEISEKSEIFDDQFSVERPDGSNFTLKIRSTKLEDSAMYFCASRWDRESYEQYFGPGTRLTVT.

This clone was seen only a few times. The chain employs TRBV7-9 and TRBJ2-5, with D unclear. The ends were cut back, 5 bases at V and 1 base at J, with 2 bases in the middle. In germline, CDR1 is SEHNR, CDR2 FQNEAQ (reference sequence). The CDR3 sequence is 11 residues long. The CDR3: CASSPQETQYF. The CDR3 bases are TGTGCCAGCAGCCCCCAAGAGACCCAGTACTTC. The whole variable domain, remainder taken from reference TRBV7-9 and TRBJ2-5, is DTGVSQNPRHKITKRGQNVTFRCDPISEHNRLYWYRQTLGQGPEFLTYFQNEAQLEKSRLLSDRFSAERPKGSFSTLEIQRTEQGDSAMYLCASSPQETQYFGPGTRLLVL.

The CDR3 protein is CASSLGGGTGAMNTEAFF. For the CDR3, the DNA is TGTGCCAGCAGCTTAGGGGGCGGGACAGGGGCCATGAACACTGAAGCTTTCTTT. The V gene is TRBV7-8, the J gene TRBJ1-1; 10 positions match TRBD1. V shed 1 base, J shed 0 bases, and the junction held 8 bases outside the gene matches. In germline, CDR1 is SGHVS, CDR2 FQNEAQ. The CDR3 runs 18 residues.

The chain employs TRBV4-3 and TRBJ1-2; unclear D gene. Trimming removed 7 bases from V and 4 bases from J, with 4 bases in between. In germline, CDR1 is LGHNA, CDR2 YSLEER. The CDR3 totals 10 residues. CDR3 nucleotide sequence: TGCGCCAGCATACCCTATGGCTACACCTTC. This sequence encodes CASIPYGYTF.

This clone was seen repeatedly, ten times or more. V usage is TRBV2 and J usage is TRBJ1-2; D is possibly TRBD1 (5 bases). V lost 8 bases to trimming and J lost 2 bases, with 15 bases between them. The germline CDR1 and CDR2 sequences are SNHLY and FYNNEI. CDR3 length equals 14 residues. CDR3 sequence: CASFRGGTNYGYTF. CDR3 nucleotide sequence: TGTGCCAGCTTCCGCGGCGGGACCAACTATGGCTACACCTTC. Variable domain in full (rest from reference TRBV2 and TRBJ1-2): EPEVTQTPSHQVTQMGQEVILRCVPISNHLYFYWYRQILGQKVEFLVSFYNNEISEKSEIFDDQFSVERPDGSNFTLKIRSTKLEDSAMYFCASFRGGTNYGYTFGSGTRLTVV.

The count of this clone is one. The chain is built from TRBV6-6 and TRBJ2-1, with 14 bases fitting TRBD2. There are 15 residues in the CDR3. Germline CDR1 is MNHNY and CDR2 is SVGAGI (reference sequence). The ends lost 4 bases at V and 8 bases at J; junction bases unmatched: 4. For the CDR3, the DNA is TGTGCCAGCAGTTCTGGACTAGCGGGAGGCGATGAGCAGTTCTTC. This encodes CASSSGLAGGDEQFF.

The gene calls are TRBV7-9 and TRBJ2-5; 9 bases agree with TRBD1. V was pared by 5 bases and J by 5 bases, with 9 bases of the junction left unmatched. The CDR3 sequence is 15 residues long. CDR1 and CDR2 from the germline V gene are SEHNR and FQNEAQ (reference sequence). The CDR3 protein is CASSNAGTGRETQYF. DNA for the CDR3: TGTGCCAGCAGCAATGCCGGGACAGGGAGGGAGACCCAGTACTTC.